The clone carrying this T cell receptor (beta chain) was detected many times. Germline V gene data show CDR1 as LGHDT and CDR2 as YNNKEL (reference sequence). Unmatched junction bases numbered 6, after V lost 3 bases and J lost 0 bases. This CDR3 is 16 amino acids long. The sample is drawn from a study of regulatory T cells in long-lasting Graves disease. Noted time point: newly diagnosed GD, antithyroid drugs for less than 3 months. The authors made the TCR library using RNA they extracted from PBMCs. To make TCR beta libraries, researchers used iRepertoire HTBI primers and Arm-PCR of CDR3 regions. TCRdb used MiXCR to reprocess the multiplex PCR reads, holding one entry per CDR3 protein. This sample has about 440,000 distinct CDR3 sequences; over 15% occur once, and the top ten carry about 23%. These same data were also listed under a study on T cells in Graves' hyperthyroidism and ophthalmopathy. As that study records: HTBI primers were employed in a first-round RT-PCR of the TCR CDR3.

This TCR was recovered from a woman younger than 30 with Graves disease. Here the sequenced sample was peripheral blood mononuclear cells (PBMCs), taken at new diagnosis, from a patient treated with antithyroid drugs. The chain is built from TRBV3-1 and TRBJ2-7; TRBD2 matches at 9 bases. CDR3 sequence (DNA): TGTGCCAGCAGCCATAAACTAGCGGGCCTCTCCTACGAGCAGTACTTC. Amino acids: CASSHKLAGLSYEQYF.